Sequencing of this T cell receptor (beta chain) was carried out in a study of vaccination and CD4 T cells after COVID-19. Overall study context: Comprising six males and four females, the convalescent participants counted two Hispanic individuals among them. Each individual in the study obtained two doses of BNT162b2 or mRNA-1273 vaccine. The study, taken as a whole, reports: Among reactive clones from convalescent patients, a median about 83% appeared only post-vaccination. Median reactive clonotypes, those recognizing SARS-CoV-2, rose from 21 to 38, not significantly.

TCRdb used MiXCR to reprocess the PCR reads, holding one entry per CDR3 protein. Of some 25,000 distinct CDR3 sequences in the sample, 45% to 55% were seen once. The CDR3 runs 14 residues. V lost 0 bases, J lost 7 bases, and 15 bases lay in between. Germline values: CDR1 DFQATT, CDR2 SNEGSKA (reference sequence). This clonotype was detected a few times. The antigen remains undetermined. V gene TRBV20-1 combines with J gene TRBJ1-2; D is unclear. Sample: CD4+ T cells from blood, taken before SARS-CoV-2 vaccination. The TCR was taken from a human donor who had recovered from COVID-19. The CDR3 DNA reads TGCAGTGCTAGAGATCTGGGAAATCCTCTTGGCTACACCTTC. Translation: CSARDLGNPLGYTF.